A single count supports the clone carrying this TCR beta chain. The CDR3 covers 15 residues. From germline, CDR1 is LNHNV and CDR2 YYDKDF (reference sequence). The junction had 3 bases not matched to a gene; V was cut back by 1 base and J by 1 base. This specimen comes from a study of blood T cell repertoires in COVID-19. The overall study: Each recovered donor of Cohort 3 presented with two negative PCRs, clearance, or symptom resolution. PBMCs, B-cell-depleted T cells, or T cells were the source of the cDNA or gDNA that made up the material.

In the original processing: Reference gene primer amplification in the assay estimated nucleated cell counts. Profiled with immunoSEQ multiplex PCR; TCRdb holds only in-frame clones, not every one. That table gives V, J and clone size, and the DNA gave D and trimming. In the table there are over 110,000 clones, over 75% of which are singletons. Participant reports of clinical history set cohort assignment. Sequencing input: PBMCs or T cells enriched from blood (not recorded which). The origin of this receptor is a man in his fifties or sixties in a cohort exposed to, infected with or recovered from COVID-19 (not recorded which). V and J are TRBV15 and TRBJ2-7; TRBD1 aligns across 8 bases. As DNA, the CDR3 is TGTGCCACCAGCAGAGGGGGACAGGCGTCCTACGAGCAGTACTTC. Translated, it gives CATSRGGQASYEQYF.